These T cell receptor beta chains were read from a single sample in a study of cytomegalovirus exposure and HLA in healthy donors. TCRdb keeps only in-frame clones here, not all; method: immunoSEQ multiplex PCR. The sample shows fewer than 250,000 clones, 70% to 85% of them seen only once. Sample: PBMCs. Receptors were obtained from a male donor in good health and CMV-seronegative. The CDR3 runs from the conserved cysteine through the conserved F or W. The D gene is left open where the match is weak. Only some rows state a clone size, as once, few, many or a class for expanded clones.

clone_size | d_call | j_call | v_call | cdr3_aa | cdr3_nt
- | - | TRBJ1-5 | TRBV18 | CASRKPQHF | TGTGCCAGCCGTAAGCCCCAGCATTTT
- | TRBD2 | TRBJ2-1 | TRBV7-8 | CASSLVALAGGQNNEQFF | TGTGCCAGCAGCTTAGTAGCACTAGCGGGAGGGCAAAACAATGAGCAGTTCTTC
- | - | TRBJ1-1 | TRBV5-1 | CASSGGALSAEAFF | TGCGCCAGCAGCGGAGGGGCCCTGAGCGCTGAAGCTTTCTTT
few | - | TRBJ1-5 | TRBV4-1 | CASSQELGQGFAKPQHF | TGCGCCAGCAGCCAAGAGTTGGGGCAGGGTTTTGCGAAGCCCCAGCATTTT
- | - | TRBJ1-6 | TRBV28 | CASSRKGRLGGSPLHF | TGTGCCAGCAGTCGAAAGGGGAGACTAGGAGGTTCACCCCTCCACTTT
- | TRBD2 | TRBJ2-2 | TRBV9 | CASSLRLAGNLNTGELFF | TGTGCCAGCAGCCTCCGACTAGCGGGAAACCTGAACACCGGGGAGCTGTTTTTT
- | - | TRBJ2-5 | TRBV13 | CASSLVYSGYQYF | TGTGCCAGCAGCTTAGTGTACTCGGGGTACCAGTACTTC
- | TRBD2 | TRBJ2-7 | TRBV7-6 | CASSLPAAGGPTYEQYF | TGTGCCAGCAGCTTACCCGCAGCGGGAGGGCCCACCTACGAGCAGTACTTC
- | TRBD1 | TRBJ2-7 | TRBV4-1 | CASSHGQGPLDEQYF | TGCGCCAGCAGCCATGGACAGGGGCCCTTAGACGAGCAGTACTTC
- | - | TRBJ2-7 | TRBV10-2 | CASSAGSVGKYEQYF | TGCGCCAGCAGCGCCGGGAGCGTTGGAAAATACGAGCAGTACTTC
- | - | TRBJ2-5 | TRBV10-3 | CAISEELTKETQYF | TGTGCCATCTCCGAAGAGTTAACTAAAGAGACCCAGTACTTC
- | - | TRBJ1-3 | TRBV5-1 | CASSVDDQVSGNTIYF | TGCGCCAGCAGCGTTGATGACCAGGTCTCTGGAAACACCATATATTTT
- | TRBD2 | TRBJ2-3 | TRBV28 | CASSLGSLAGGTDTQYF | TGTGCCAGCAGTTTAGGGTCGCTAGCGGGGGGCACAGATACGCAGTATTTT
- | - | TRBJ2-5 | TRBV5-1 | CASSLARGTQQETQYF | TGCGCCAGCAGCTTGGCGCGAGGGACACAACAAGAGACCCAGTACTTC
- | - | TRBJ1-5 | TRBV5-1 | CASSPVPGPFSNQPQHF | TGCGCCAGCAGCCCCGTGCCAGGGCCCTTTAGCAATCAGCCCCAGCATTTT
once | TRBD1 | TRBJ1-2 | TRBV28 | CASRSFGTGDTNYGYTF | TGTGCCAGCAGAAGCTTTGGGACAGGGGATACTAACTATGGCTACACCTTC
few | TRBD1 | TRBJ1-4 | TRBV7-3 | CASSLFPPLDRDSNEKLFF | TGTGCCAGCAGCTTATTCCCCCCTCTAGACAGGGATAGTAATGAAAAACTGTTTTTT
- | - | TRBJ1-5 | TRBV19 | CASSIERNQPQHF | TGTGCCAGTAGTATAGAACGGAATCAGCCCCAGCATTTT
once | - | TRBJ1-5 | TRBV6-1 | CASSEVIGGNQPQHF | TGTGCCAGCAGTGAAGTAATAGGAGGCAATCAGCCCCAGCATTTT
- | - | TRBJ2-3 | TRBV6-4 | CASSGTNSTDTQYF | TGTGCCAGCAGTGGGACTAATAGCACAGATACGCAGTATTTT
- | TRBD2 | TRBJ2-5 | TRBV2 | CASSEPSGLAGTPQYF | TGTGCCAGCAGTGAACCTTCCGGACTAGCGGGAACGCCCCAGTACTTC
- | - | TRBJ1-5 | TRBV19 | CASSTQGTYSNQPQHF | TGTGCCAGTAGTACACAGGGAACATATAGCAATCAGCCCCAGCATTTT
- | TRBD1 | TRBJ2-5 | TRBV28 | CASSFLGQVETQYF | TGTGCCAGCAGTTTTTTGGGACAGGTGGAGACCCAGTACTTC
- | TRBD1 | TRBJ1-3 | TRBV4-1 | CASSQGQGGTGNTIYF | TGCGCCAGCAGCCAAGGCCAAGGGGGCACTGGAAACACCATATATTTT
few | - | TRBJ1-1 | TRBV30 | CAWSVLGGTEAFF | TGTGCCTGGAGTGTACTTGGTGGCACTGAAGCTTTCTTT
- | TRBD1 | TRBJ2-2 | TRBV9 | CASSVAQGVAGELFF | TGTGCCAGCAGCGTAGCCCAGGGGGTGGCCGGGGAGCTGTTTTTT
once | TRBD2 | TRBJ2-7 | TRBV5-4 | CASSAGGSLLKDEQYF | TGTGCCAGCAGCGCGGGGGGGTCACTTCTGAAGGACGAGCAGTACTTC
once | TRBD1 | TRBJ2-1 | TRBV2 | CASRPTGGGEQFF | TGTGCCAGCAGACCGACAGGGGGCGGTGAGCAGTTCTTC
few | TRBD1 | TRBJ2-7 | TRBV29-1 | CSVSGQGGSYEQYF | TGCAGCGTTTCGGGACAGGGGGGTTCCTACGAGCAGTACTTC